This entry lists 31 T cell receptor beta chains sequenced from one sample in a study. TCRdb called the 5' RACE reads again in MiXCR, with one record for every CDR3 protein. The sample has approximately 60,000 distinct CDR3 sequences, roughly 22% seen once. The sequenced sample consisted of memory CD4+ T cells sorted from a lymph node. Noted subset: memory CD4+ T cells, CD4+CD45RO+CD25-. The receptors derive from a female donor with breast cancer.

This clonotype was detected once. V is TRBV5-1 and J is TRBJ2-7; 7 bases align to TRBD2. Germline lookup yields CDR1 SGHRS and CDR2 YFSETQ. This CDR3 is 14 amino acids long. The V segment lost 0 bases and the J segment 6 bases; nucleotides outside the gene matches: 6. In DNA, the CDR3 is TGCGCCAGCAGCTTGGCCGTCGGGAGGACCGAGCAGTACTTC. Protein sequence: CASSLAVGRTEQYF.

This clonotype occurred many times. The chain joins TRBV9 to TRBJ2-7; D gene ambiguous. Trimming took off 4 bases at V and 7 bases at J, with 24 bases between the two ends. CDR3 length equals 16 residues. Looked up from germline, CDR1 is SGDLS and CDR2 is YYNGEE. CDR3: CASSPGSSEPLVEQYF. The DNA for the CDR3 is TGTGCCAGCAGCCCCGGTTCAAGCGAACCTCTTGTTGAGCAGTACTTC.

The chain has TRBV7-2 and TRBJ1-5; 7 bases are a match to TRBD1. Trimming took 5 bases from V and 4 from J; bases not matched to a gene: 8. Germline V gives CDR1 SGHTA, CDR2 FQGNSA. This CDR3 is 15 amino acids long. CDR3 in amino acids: CASSTTGLRNQPQHF. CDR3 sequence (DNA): TGTGCCAGCAGCACGACAGGGCTTCGGAATCAGCCCCAGCATTTT.

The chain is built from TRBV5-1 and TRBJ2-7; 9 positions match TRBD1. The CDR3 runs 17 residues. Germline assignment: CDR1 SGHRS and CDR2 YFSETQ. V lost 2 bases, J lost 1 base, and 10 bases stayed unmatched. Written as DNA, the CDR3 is TGCGCCAGCAGCTTAGGACCTACCGGGACAGGGTCCTACGAGCAGTACTTC. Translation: CASSLGPTGTGSYEQYF.

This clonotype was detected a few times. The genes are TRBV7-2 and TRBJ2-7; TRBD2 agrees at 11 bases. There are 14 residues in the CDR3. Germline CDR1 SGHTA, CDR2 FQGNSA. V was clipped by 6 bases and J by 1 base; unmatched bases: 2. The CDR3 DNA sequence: TGTGCCAGCAGACTAGCGGGAGAGTCCTACGAGCAGTACTTC. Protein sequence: CASRLAGESYEQYF.

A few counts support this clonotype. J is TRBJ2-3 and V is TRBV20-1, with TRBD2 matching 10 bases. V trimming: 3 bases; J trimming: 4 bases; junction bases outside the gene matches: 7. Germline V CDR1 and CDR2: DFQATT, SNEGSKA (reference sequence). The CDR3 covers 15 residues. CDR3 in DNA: TGCAGTGCTAGGTCAGCGGGAGGGCCCGCAGATACGCAGTATTTT. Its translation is CSARSAGGPADTQYF.

CDR3 protein: CASRLNTAGGTEAFF. CDR3 coding DNA: TGTGCCAGCAGATTAAACACAGCCGGGGGGACTGAAGCTTTCTTT. The rearrangement joins TRBV7-2 to TRBJ1-1, with D perhaps matching TRBD1 (5 bases). Trimming took 6 bases from V and 5 from J, leaving 19 bases between them. The CDR3 is made up of 15 amino acids. Germline CDR1 is SGHTA and CDR2 is FQGNSA.

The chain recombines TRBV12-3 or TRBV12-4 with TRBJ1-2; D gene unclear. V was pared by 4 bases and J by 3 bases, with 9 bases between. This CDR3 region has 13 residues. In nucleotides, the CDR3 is TGTGCCAGCAGTTCCTCCGGAGACTATGGCTACACCTTC. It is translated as CASSSSGDYGYTF.

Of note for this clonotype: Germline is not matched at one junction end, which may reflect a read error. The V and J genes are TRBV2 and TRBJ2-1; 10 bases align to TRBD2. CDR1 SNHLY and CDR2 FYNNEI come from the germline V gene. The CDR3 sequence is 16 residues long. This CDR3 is CACSAKGLAAYNEQFF. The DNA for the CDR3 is TGTGCCTGCAGTGCCAAAGGACTAGCGGCATACAATGAGCAGTTCTTC.

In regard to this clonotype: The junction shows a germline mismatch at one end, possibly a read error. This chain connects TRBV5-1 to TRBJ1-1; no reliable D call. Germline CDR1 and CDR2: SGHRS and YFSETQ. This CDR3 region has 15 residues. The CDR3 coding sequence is TGCGCCAGCAGCGAGACCAGACGGGCAAACACTGAAGCTTTGTTT. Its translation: CASSETRRANTEALF.

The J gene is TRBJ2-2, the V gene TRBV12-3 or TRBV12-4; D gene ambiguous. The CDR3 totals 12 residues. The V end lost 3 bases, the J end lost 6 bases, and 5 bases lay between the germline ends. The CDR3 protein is CASSFFSGELFF. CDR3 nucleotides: TGTGCCAGCAGTTTCTTTTCCGGGGAGCTGTTTTTT.

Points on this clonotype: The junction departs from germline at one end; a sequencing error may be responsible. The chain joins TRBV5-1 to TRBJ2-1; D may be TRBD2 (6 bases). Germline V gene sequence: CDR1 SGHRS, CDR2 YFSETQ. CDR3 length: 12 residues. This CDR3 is CASGTGDNEQCF. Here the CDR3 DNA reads TGCGCCAGCGGGACGGGAGACAATGAGCAGTGCTTC.

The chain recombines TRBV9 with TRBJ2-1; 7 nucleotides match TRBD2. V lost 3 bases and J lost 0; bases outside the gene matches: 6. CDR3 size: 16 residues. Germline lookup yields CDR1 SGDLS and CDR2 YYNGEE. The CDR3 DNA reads TGTGCCAGCAGCGAGGGGACTACCGTCTCCTACAATGAGCAGTTCTTC. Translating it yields CASSEGTTVSYNEQFF.

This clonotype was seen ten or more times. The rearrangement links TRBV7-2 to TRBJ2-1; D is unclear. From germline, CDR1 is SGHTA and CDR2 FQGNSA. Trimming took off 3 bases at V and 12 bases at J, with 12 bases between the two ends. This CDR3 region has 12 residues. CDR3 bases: TGTGCCAGCAGCTTCAGCCGGACGTTGCAGTTCTTC. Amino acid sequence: CASSFSRTLQFF.

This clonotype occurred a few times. The CDR3 bases are TGTGCCAGCAGTTACGTACAGGGGGCAGTGGAAAAACTGTTTTTT. Translating gives CASSYVQGAVEKLFF. J is TRBJ1-4 and V is TRBV6-6; 9 bases fit TRBD1. The CDR3 totals 15 residues. Losses at the gene ends were 2 bases for V and 8 bases for J; bases not matched to a gene: 6. From germline, CDR1 is MNHNY and CDR2 SVGAGI (reference sequence).

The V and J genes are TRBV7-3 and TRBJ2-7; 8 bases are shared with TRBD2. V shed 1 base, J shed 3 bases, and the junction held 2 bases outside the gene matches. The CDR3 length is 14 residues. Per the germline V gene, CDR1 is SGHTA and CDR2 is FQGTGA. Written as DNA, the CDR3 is TGTGCCAGCAGCTTAAGAGCGGGGGACTACGAGCAGTACTTC. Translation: CASSLRAGDYEQYF.

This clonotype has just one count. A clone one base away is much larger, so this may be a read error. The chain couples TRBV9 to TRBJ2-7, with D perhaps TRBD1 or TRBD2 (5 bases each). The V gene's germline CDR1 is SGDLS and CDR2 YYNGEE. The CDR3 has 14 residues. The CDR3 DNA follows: TGTGCCAGCAGCACCCGGGACGCACCCTACGAGCAGTGCTTC. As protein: CASSTRDAPYEQCF.

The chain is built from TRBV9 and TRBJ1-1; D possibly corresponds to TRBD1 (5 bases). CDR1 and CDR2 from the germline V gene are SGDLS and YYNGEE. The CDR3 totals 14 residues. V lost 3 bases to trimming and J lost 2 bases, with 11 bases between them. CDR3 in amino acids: CASSGGMGNTEAFF. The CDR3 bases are TGTGCCAGCAGCGGGGGGATGGGCAACACTGAAGCTTTCTTT.

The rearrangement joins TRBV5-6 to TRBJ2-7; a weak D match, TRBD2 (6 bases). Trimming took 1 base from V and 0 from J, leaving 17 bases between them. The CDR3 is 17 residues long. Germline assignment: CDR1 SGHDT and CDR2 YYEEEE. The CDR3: CASSLMSPGLTSYEQYF. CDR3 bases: TGTGCCAGCAGCTTGATGTCACCGGGACTGACCTCCTACGAGCAGTACTTC.

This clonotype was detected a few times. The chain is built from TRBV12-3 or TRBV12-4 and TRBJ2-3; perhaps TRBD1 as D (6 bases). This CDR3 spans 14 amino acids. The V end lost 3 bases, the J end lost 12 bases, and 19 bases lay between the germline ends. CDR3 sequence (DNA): TGTGCCAGCAGTTTTTCCTCAGGGGTTAGAATTCAGTATTTT. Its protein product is CASSFSSGVRIQYF.

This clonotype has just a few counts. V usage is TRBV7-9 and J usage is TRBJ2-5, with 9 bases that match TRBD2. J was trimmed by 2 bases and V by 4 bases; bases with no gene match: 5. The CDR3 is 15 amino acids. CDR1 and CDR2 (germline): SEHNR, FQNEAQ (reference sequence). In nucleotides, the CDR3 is TGTGCCAGCAGCTATAGCGGGAGCCCTCAAGAGACCCAGTACTTC. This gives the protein CASSYSGSPQETQYF.

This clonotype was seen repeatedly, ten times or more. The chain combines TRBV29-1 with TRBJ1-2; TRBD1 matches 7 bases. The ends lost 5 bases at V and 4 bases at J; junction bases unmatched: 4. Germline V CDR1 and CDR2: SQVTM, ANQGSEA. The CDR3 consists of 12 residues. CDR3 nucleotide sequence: TGCAGCGTTTACAGGGGCGGCTATGGCTACACCTTC. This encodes CSVYRGGYGYTF.

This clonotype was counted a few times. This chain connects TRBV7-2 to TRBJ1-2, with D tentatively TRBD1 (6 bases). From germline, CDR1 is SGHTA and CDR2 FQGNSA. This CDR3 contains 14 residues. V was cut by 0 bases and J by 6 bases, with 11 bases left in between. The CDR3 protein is CASSLADSRHGYTF. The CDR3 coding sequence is TGTGCCAGCAGCTTAGCGGACAGTAGGCATGGCTACACCTTC. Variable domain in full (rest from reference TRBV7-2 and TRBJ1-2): GAGVSQSPSNKVTEKGKDVELRCDPISGHTALYWYRQSLGQGLEFLIYFQGNSAPDKSGLPSDRFSAERTGGSVSTLTIQRTQQEDSAVYLCASSLADSRHGYTFGSGTRLTVV.

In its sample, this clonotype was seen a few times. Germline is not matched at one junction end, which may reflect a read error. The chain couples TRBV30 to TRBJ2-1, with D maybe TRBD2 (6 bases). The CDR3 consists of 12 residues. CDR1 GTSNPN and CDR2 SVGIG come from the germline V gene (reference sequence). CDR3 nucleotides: TGTGCCTGGAGTGGTGAGGGGCGGAGGGGAGTCTTC. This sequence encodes CAWSGEGRRGVF. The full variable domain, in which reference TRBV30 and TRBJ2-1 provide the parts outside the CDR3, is SQTIHQWPATLVQPVGSPLSLECTVEGTSNPNLYWYRQAAGRGLQLLFYSVGIGQISSEVPQNLSASRPQDRQFILSSKKLLLSDSGFYLCAWSGEGRRGVFGPGTRLTVL.

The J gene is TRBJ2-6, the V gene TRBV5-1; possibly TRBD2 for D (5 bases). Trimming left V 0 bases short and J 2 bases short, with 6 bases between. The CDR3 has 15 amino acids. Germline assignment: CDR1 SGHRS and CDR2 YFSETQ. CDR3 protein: CASSLAGAGANVLTF. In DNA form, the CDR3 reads TGCGCCAGCAGCTTGGCCGGGGCTGGGGCCAACGTCCTGACTTTC.

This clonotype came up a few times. The CDR3 DNA sequence: TGTGCCAGCAGCCTAGGGGACAGCAGCTCCTATAATTCACCCCTCCACTTT. Translated: CASSLGDSSSYNSPLHF. The gene calls are TRBV14 and TRBJ1-6; 7 bases map to TRBD1. The CDR3 consists of 17 residues. Germline CDR1 SGHDN, CDR2 FVKESK. After removal of 4 bases from V and 0 bases from J, the junction contained 6 bases not matched to a gene.

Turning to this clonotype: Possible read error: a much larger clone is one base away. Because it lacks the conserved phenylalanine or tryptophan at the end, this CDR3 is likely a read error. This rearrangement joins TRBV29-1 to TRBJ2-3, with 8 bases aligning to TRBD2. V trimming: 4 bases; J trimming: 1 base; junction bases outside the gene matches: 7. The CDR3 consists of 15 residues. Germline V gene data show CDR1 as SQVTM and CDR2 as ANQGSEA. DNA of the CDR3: TGCAGCGTTGGAATTAGCGGGGTGGGCACAGATACGCAGTATCTT. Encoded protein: CSVGISGVGTDTQYL.

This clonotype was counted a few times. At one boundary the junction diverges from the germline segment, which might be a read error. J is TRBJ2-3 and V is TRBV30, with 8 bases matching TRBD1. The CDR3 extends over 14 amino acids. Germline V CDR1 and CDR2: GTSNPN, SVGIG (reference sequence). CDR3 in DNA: TGTGCCCGGAGTAACAACAGGGGGACGGGTACGCAGTATTTT. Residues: CARSNNRGTGTQYF.

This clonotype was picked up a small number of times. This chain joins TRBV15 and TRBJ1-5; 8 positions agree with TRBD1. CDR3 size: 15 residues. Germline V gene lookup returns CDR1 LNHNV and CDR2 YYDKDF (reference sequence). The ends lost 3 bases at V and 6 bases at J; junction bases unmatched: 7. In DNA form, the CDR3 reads TGTGCCACCAGCAGGGACAGGGATGTCGGTCAGCCCCAGCATTTT. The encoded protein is CATSRDRDVGQPQHF.

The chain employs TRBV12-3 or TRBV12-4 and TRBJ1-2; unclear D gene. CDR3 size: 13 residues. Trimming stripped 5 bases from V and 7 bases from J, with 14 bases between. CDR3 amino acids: CASSPFSLSGYTF. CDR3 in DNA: TGTGCCAGCAGTCCGTTCAGTCTCTCTGGCTACACCTTC.

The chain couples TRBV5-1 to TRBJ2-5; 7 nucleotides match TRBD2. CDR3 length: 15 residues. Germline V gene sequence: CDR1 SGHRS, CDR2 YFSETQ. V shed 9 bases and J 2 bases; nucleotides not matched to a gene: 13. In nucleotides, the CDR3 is TGCGCCACAAACCCGGGGGGAGGAGGTCAAGAGACCCAGTACTTC. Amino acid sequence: CATNPGGGGQETQYF.